The source of this TCR beta chain is a study of identical twins. This clonotype was counted only a few times. Its antigen remains unknown. The study's findings and limits: Zero-insertion analyses could be partly confounded by invariant MAIT and iNKT cells. Rather than following the same donors, the conclusions depended on cross-sectional statistical analysis. Models came in too low on out-of-frame TCR alpha sharing in monozygotic twins.

cDNA molecules carried unique molecular identifiers, and template switching added a universal primer site. TCRdb analysed the 5' RACE reads with MiXCR anew, one entry per CDR3 protein. The table records a few hundred thousand distinct CDR3 sequences, 9.6% of them present only once. The germline V and J ends were trimmed by 5 bases and 8 bases, with 9 bases remaining between them. The CDR3 contains 12 residues. Germline V gene data show CDR1 as SGHTA and CDR2 as FQGTGA. These data were likewise used in another study, on yellow fever vaccine responses in identical twins.

This sequence originates from a woman under 30 in good health. The chain links TRBV7-3 to TRBJ2-2; no definite D call. Sequenced material: PBMCs. The CDR3 spells CASSLKMGELFF. Here the CDR3 DNA reads TGTGCCAGCAGCCTTAAGATGGGGGAGCTGTTTTTT.